Listed here are 24 T cell receptor beta chains from one sample, sequenced in a study of graft-versus-host responses after intestinal transplantation. For these TCRs, the target antigens are not known. Clones were sequenced by immunoSEQ multiplex PCR, and TCRdb holds only the in-frame ones, with some missing. This sample yields around 100,000 clones, of which 80% to 95% are seen a single time; around 1% belongs to the top ten. The material was unstimulated CD8+ T cells sorted from spleen or lymph node cells, obtained before intestinal transplant. The receptors derive from a human donor who received an intestinal transplant.

The V gene is TRBV19, the J gene TRBJ2-7; 9 positions agree with TRBD1. The V gene's germline CDR1 is LNHDA and CDR2 SQIVND (reference sequence). Losses at the gene ends were 4 bases for V and 5 bases for J; bases not matched to a gene: 12. The CDR3 spans 16 residues. This CDR3 is CASSKIPRQGDHEQYF. The CDR3 bases are TGTGCCAGTAGTAAAATACCAAGACAGGGGGACCACGAGCAGTACTTC.

The chain is built from TRBV27 and TRBJ2-1, with D possibly being TRBD2 (6 bases). Trimming cost V 7 bases and J 5 bases, with 12 bases left between them. Per germline, CDR1 MNHEY and CDR2 SMNVEV (reference sequence). The CDR3 runs 13 residues. This chain's CDR3 is CASTSGGHNEQFF. The CDR3 DNA reads as TGTGCCAGCACCTCCGGGGGTCACAATGAGCAGTTCTTC.

The V and J genes are TRBV9 and TRBJ2-1; TRBD2 matches at 9 bases. Germline V gene sequence: CDR1 SGDLS, CDR2 YYNGEE. This CDR3 contains 15 residues. J lost 6 bases, V lost 0 bases, and 4 bases had no gene match. The CDR3, as DNA: TGTGCCAGCAGCGTAGGCGGGGGGGCCTCCAATGAGCAGTTCTTC. Translating it yields CASSVGGGASNEQFF.

The CDR3 nucleotides read TGTGCCAGCAGCTTAGCAGGGGGAGGAGAGACCCAGTACTTC. Residues: CASSLAGGGETQYF. The J gene is TRBJ2-5, the V gene TRBV7-9, with D perhaps given as TRBD1 or TRBD2 (6 bases each). V gave up 0 bases and J gave up 4 bases, with 9 bases separating them. The CDR3 runs 14 residues. CDR1 SEHNR and CDR2 FQNEAQ come from the germline V gene (reference sequence).

The J gene is TRBJ2-7, the V gene TRBV5-1, with D uncertain. This CDR3 has 12 residues. The germline V and J ends were trimmed by 0 bases and 6 bases, with 7 bases remaining between them. CDR1 is SGHRS and CDR2 is YFSETQ in the germline V gene. CDR3 nucleotide sequence: TGCGCCAGCAGCTTGGGCAGGTCCGAGCAGTACTTC. This codes for CASSLGRSEQYF.

Note on this clone: One end of the junction does not line up with germline, which may come from a read error. V usage is TRBV5-1 and J usage is TRBJ1-1, with D unresolved. This CDR3 spans 16 amino acids. The germline V gene has CDR1 SGHRS and CDR2 YFSETQ. The CDR3 sequence is CACSSYFTAVITEAFF. In DNA, the CDR3 is TGCGCCTGCAGCTCCTATTTTACGGCGGTGATCACTGAAGCTTTCTTT.

This clone was observed a single time. The chain combines TRBV18 with TRBJ2-3; D unclear. CDR1 is KGHSH, CDR2 LQKENI, per germline. The CDR3 length is 13 residues. The V gene lost 3 bases and the J gene lost 4 bases, with 8 bases spanning the gap. Here the CDR3 DNA reads TGTGCCAGCTCACCCAACGGCCCAGATACGCAGTATTTT. This sequence encodes CASSPNGPDTQYF. The whole variable domain, remainder taken from reference TRBV18 and TRBJ2-3, is NAGVMQNPRHLVRRRGQEARLRCSPMKGHSHVYWYRQLPEEGLKFMVYLQKENIIDESGMPKERFSAEFPKEGPSILRIQQVVRGDSAAYFCASSPNGPDTQYFGPGTRLTVL.

The V call is TRBV19, the J call TRBJ1-1; D not certain. CDR3 length equals 14 residues. V was cut by 5 bases and J by 0 bases, with 10 bases left in between. The germline V gene encodes CDR1 LNHDA and CDR2 SQIVND (reference sequence). The CDR3: CASSLSSMNTEAFF. The CDR3 DNA follows: TGTGCCAGTAGTCTTAGCAGCATGAACACTGAAGCTTTCTTT.

This clone has a single count. This chain links TRBV11-2 with TRBJ2-2, with D tentatively TRBD2 (6 bases). The germline V gene encodes CDR1 SGHAT and CDR2 FQNNGV. Between the trimmed V and J ends, which lost 5 bases and 4 bases, there was a span of 23 bases. CDR3 size: 18 residues. CDR3 sequence reads: CASSNPGGVQGGTGELFF. The CDR3 region has the DNA TGTGCCAGCAGCAACCCGGGCGGGGTGCAGGGAGGCACCGGGGAGCTGTTTTTT.

V and J are TRBV7-2 and TRBJ2-1; the D is unclear. Germline-derived CDR1 and CDR2 are SGHTA and FQGNSA. Trimming pared 0 bases from V and 9 bases from J, leaving 6 bases between. The CDR3 length is 12 residues. CDR3 in amino acids: CASSLAGFEQFF. The CDR3 DNA is TGTGCCAGCAGCTTAGCCGGCTTTGAGCAGTTCTTC. The whole variable domain, filled in from reference TRBV7-2 and TRBJ2-1, reads GAGVSQSPSNKVTEKGKDVELRCDPISGHTALYWYRQSLGQGLEFLIYFQGNSAPDKSGLPSDRFSAERTGGSVSTLTIQRTQQEDSAVYLCASSLAGFEQFFGPGTRLTVL.

The chain has TRBV19 and TRBJ1-2; D gene unclear. Trimming removed 0 bases from V and 7 bases from J, with 12 bases in between. The CDR3 contains 14 residues. Per the germline V gene, CDR1 is LNHDA and CDR2 is SQIVND (reference sequence). CDR3 sequence (DNA): TGTGCCAGTAGTATAGATTTGTTGGCACTTGGCTACACCTTC. It specifies CASSIDLLALGYTF.

The V call is TRBV5-1, the J call TRBJ1-4; D unresolved. Germline CDR1 reads SGHRS; CDR2 reads YFSETQ. Deletions cut 0 bases from V and 7 bases from J, with 16 bases between. The CDR3 length is 16 residues. CDR3 DNA sequence: TGCGCCAGCAGCTTGGGCCAATTCAATACGGGTGAAAAACTGTTTTTT. Its translation: CASSLGQFNTGEKLFF.

V gene TRBV19 combines with J gene TRBJ2-1; maybe TRBD2 (6 bases). Trimming shortened V by 5 bases and J by 4 bases, and 9 bases separated the two germline ends. The CDR3 has 13 residues. The germline CDR1 and CDR2 sequences are LNHDA and SQIVND (reference sequence). CDR3 DNA: TGTGCCAGTAGTTCGGGGGTGTACAATGAGCAGTTCTTC. Residues: CASSSGVYNEQFF.

This chain uses TRBV9 with TRBJ2-7; TRBD2 aligns across 10 bases. The CDR3 extends over 16 amino acids. Losses at the gene ends were 0 bases for V and 1 base for J; bases not matched to a gene: 4. Germline V gene sequence: CDR1 SGDLS, CDR2 YYNGEE. This CDR3 is CASSVDVAGGSYEQYF. The CDR3 DNA reads as TGTGCCAGCAGCGTAGATGTAGCGGGGGGTTCCTACGAGCAGTACTTC.

The rearrangement links TRBV30 to TRBJ2-5; D may correspond to TRBD1 or TRBD2 (6 bases each). The germline V gene has CDR1 GTSNPN and CDR2 SVGIG (reference sequence). The CDR3 has 14 residues. V dropped 5 bases and J dropped 2 bases, with 15 bases sitting between them. The CDR3 protein is CAWRGPDLQETQYF. CDR3 DNA sequence: TGTGCCTGGCGGGGGCCCGACCTTCAAGAGACCCAGTACTTC. Combining the CDR3 with reference TRBV30 and TRBJ2-5 gives the whole variable domain SQTIHQWPATLVQPVGSPLSLECTVEGTSNPNLYWYRQAAGRGLQLLFYSVGIGQISSEVPQNLSASRPQDRQFILSSKKLLLSDSGFYLCAWRGPDLQETQYFGPGTRLLVL.

The chain is built from TRBV4-1 and TRBJ2-1; D gene uncertain. Germline values: CDR1 MGHRA, CDR2 YSYEKL. Trimming removed 0 bases from V and 8 bases from J, with 5 bases in between. The length of the CDR3 is 12 residues. CDR3 protein: CASSQDLHEQFF. Here the CDR3 DNA reads TGCGCCAGCAGCCAAGATCTTCATGAGCAGTTCTTC.

The chain links TRBV9 to TRBJ1-2; no firm D call. Germline V CDR1 and CDR2: SGDLS, YYNGEE. V shed 1 base and J shed 4 bases, with 14 bases lying between them. The length of the CDR3 is 15 residues. The CDR3 region is CASSVYEEAGYGYTF. For the CDR3, the DNA is TGTGCCAGCAGCGTATACGAGGAGGCCGGCTATGGCTACACCTTC.

This clone was counted a single time. The V and J genes are TRBV19 and TRBJ1-2; 9 positions match TRBD1. Germline-derived CDR1 and CDR2 are LNHDA and SQIVND (reference sequence). The CDR3 contains 13 residues. Trimming removed 3 bases from V and 12 bases from J; junction bases left unmatched: 8. This CDR3 reads CASSISQGAEDTF. The CDR3 nucleotides read TGTGCCAGTAGTATTTCACAGGGGGCGGAGGACACCTTC. Looking up the rest from reference TRBV19 and TRBJ1-2 gives the full variable domain: DGGITQSPKYLFRKEGQNVTLSCEQNLNHDAMYWYRQDPGQGLRLIYYSQIVNDFQKGDIAEGYSVSREKKESFPLTVTSAQKNPTAFYLCASSISQGAEDTFGSGTRLTVV.

V and J are TRBV6-1 and TRBJ2-7; possibly TRBD1 or TRBD2 for D (6 bases each). Germline lookup yields CDR1 MNHNS and CDR2 SASEGT. The CDR3 is 11 amino acids. Trimming took 8 bases from V and 6 from J, leaving 11 bases between them. The CDR3 is CASSQGGEQYF. Here the CDR3 DNA reads TGTGCCAGCTCACAGGGAGGCGAGCAGTACTTC.

This chain uses TRBV5-1 with TRBJ1-1, with TRBD1 matching over 7 bases. CDR3 length: 14 amino acids. Germline assignment: CDR1 SGHRS and CDR2 YFSETQ. The V gene end was trimmed by 7 bases and the J gene end by 1 base; junction bases not matched to a gene: 7. The CDR3 sequence: CASRVGTENTEAFF. CDR3 bases: TGCGCCAGCCGCGTCGGGACAGAGAACACTGAAGCTTTCTTT.

The rearrangement links TRBV14 to TRBJ1-1; TRBD1 might be the D (6 bases). This CDR3 contains 14 residues. V shed 7 bases and J shed 1 base, with 13 bases lying between them. The germline gives CDR1 SGHDN, CDR2 FVKESK. This chain's CDR3 is CASNGRGRNTEAFF. The DNA of the CDR3 is TGTGCCAGCAACGGCAGGGGTCGGAACACTGAAGCTTTCTTT.

The rearrangement uses TRBV7-3 and TRBJ1-1; possibly TRBD1 for D (6 bases). Germline CDR1 SGHTA, CDR2 FQGTGA. V dropped 1 base and J dropped 0 bases, with 9 bases sitting between them. This CDR3 region has 15 residues. The CDR3 loop reads CASSLNAGVNTEAFF. DNA for the CDR3: TGTGCCAGCAGCTTAAACGCAGGGGTGAACACTGAAGCTTTCTTT.

The chain links TRBV2 to TRBJ2-5; D may correspond to TRBD1 or TRBD2 (5 bases each). V lost 7 bases and J 4 bases, leaving 10 bases between the germline ends. There are 12 residues in the CDR3. CDR1 and CDR2 (germline): SNHLY, FYNNEI. CDR3 loop: CASIEGRETQYF. Here the CDR3 DNA reads TGTGCCAGCATTGAGGGGAGAGAGACCCAGTACTTC.

The rearrangement uses TRBV10-1 and TRBJ2-2, with D perhaps matching TRBD2 (5 bases). CDR1 is WNHNN and CDR2 is SYGVQD in the germline V gene (reference sequence). V was pared by 2 bases and J by 5 bases, with 9 bases between. The CDR3 length is 14 residues. CDR3 residues: CASSEGSETGELFF. The DNA of the CDR3 is TGCGCCAGCAGTGAGGGGAGCGAGACCGGGGAGCTGTTTTTT.